These 9 T cell receptor beta chains share one sample of origin, sequenced in a study of identical twins. Each CDR3 protein gets one entry after TCRdb re-called the 5' RACE reads with MiXCR. The sample has hundreds of thousands of distinct CDR3 sequences, around 7% seen once. The sample was also linked to a second study, of yellow fever vaccine responses in identical twins.

The sample was memory (CD45RO+) T cells sorted from blood. All receptors come from a woman between 18 and 29 years old in good health.

The chain has TRBV29-1 and TRBJ1-1; the D is unclear. V dropped 4 bases and J dropped 1 base, with 10 bases sitting between them. Germline CDR1 is SQVTM and CDR2 is ANQGSEA. The CDR3 spans 13 residues. The CDR3 here is CSVGPRPNTEAFF. CDR3 nucleotide sequence: TGCAGCGTTGGACCGCGCCCGAACACTGAAGCTTTCTTT.

The chain links TRBV10-2 to TRBJ1-5; D possibly corresponds to TRBD1 (6 bases). The CDR3 runs to 16 residues. From germline, CDR1 is WSHSY and CDR2 SAAADI. The V and J ends lost 2 bases and 2 bases respectively, with 13 bases between them. CDR3 sequence reads: CASSEQGQVGNQPQHF. CDR3 in DNA: TGCGCCAGCAGTGAGCAGGGGCAAGTAGGCAATCAGCCCCAGCATTTT.

This rearrangement joins TRBV20-1 to TRBJ2-7, with 9 bases lining up with TRBD2. Germline-derived CDR1 and CDR2 are DFQATT and SNEGSKA (reference sequence). The CDR3 runs 14 residues. Losses at the gene ends were 5 bases for V and 0 bases for J; bases not matched to a gene: 5. CDR3 sequence: CSARSGSSSYEQYF. CDR3 sequence (DNA): TGCAGTGCTCGTAGCGGGAGCAGCTCCTACGAGCAGTACTTC.

V gene TRBV4-2 combines with J gene TRBJ2-3; D gene unclear. The length of the CDR3 is 13 residues. Germline V gene data show CDR1 as LGHNA and CDR2 as YNFKEQ. V gave up 0 bases and J gave up 2 bases, with 3 bases separating them. The CDR3 DNA reads as TGTGCCAGCAGCCAAGATTTCACAGATACGCAGTATTTT. As protein: CASSQDFTDTQYF.

This clonotype occurred a few times. The V gene is TRBV12-3 or TRBV12-4, the J gene TRBJ1-2; 7 bases line up with TRBD1. With V trimmed by 6 bases and J by 4 bases, 8 bases remained unmatched. This CDR3 region has 14 residues. The CDR3 spells CASSSTTGVYGYTF. The CDR3 region has the DNA TGTGCCAGCAGCTCTACCACAGGGGTCTATGGCTACACCTTC.

There are many counts of this clonotype. The chain is built from TRBV27 and TRBJ2-7; TRBD1 matches 9 bases. There are 14 residues in the CDR3. With 6 bases clipped from V and 4 bases from J, the junction kept 7 bases outside the gene matches. Germline CDR1 reads MNHEY; CDR2 reads SMNVEV (reference sequence). The CDR3 coding sequence is TGTGCCAGCAGGAACAGGGGGCTCCAATACGAGCAGTACTTC. This gives the protein CASRNRGLQYEQYF.

This clonotype was counted ten times or more. The chain recombines TRBV20-1 with TRBJ1-4; tentatively, D is TRBD1 (5 bases). CDR3 length: 12 amino acids. The germline V and J ends were trimmed by 7 bases and 3 bases, with 9 bases remaining between them. Germline V gene data show CDR1 as DFQATT and CDR2 as SNEGSKA (reference sequence). CDR3 in DNA: TGCAGTGTCGGAGGGGCTAATGAAAAACTGTTTTTT. Amino acids: CSVGGANEKLFF.

J is TRBJ2-3 and V is TRBV7-3; D could derive from TRBD1 or TRBD2 (5 bases each). Between the trimmed V and J ends, which lost 5 bases and 2 bases, there was a span of 17 bases. The CDR3 runs to 16 residues. The germline V gene encodes CDR1 SGHTA and CDR2 FQGTGA. The CDR3 protein is CASSGNGAGNTDTQYF. The CDR3 DNA reads TGTGCCAGCAGCGGCAACGGGGCAGGGAACACAGATACGCAGTATTTT. Looking up the rest from reference TRBV7-3 and TRBJ2-3 gives the full variable domain: GAGVSQTPSNKVTEKGKYVELRCDPISGHTALYWYRQSLGQGPEFLIYFQGTGAADDSGLPNDRFFAVRPEGSVSTLKIQRTERGDSAVYLCASSGNGAGNTDTQYFGPGTRLTVL.

This clonotype was seen repeatedly, ten times or more. V usage is TRBV3-1 and J usage is TRBJ2-1; weak D call: TRBD2 (5 bases). Germline assignment: CDR1 LGHDT and CDR2 YNNKEL (reference sequence). The CDR3 spans 16 residues. Trimming left V 5 bases short and J 0 bases short, with 14 bases between. In nucleotides, the CDR3 is TGTGCCAGCAGCGCCTGGGGAGAGAGCTCCTACAATGAGCAGTTCTTC. It is translated as CASSAWGESSYNEQFF.